This TCR beta chain was captured in a study of shared clonotypes between healthy human individuals. Splitting of CD4+ cells produced CD45RA+ naive and CD45RA-negative memory subsets. J was trimmed by 7 bases and V by 2 bases; bases with no gene match: 6. The CDR3 loop spans 16 amino acids. Germline V CDR1 and CDR2: MDHEN, SYDVKM. The data were produced by immunoSEQ multiplex PCR, yet TCRdb's version contains in-frame clones alone and is incomplete. The sample shows approximately 2,300,000 clones, 85% to 95% of them seen only once. V usage is TRBV28 and J usage is TRBJ2-7, with 15 bases identical to TRBD2. Specimen: naive CD4+ T cells from PBMCs. Subset described: CD45RA+ positively selected. The origin of this receptor is a man younger than 30 in good health. Some clones in this sample may be carry-over from other donors' samples. CDR3 in amino acids: CASSLPGTSGRLEQYF. The CDR3 region has the DNA TGTGCCAGCAGTTTACCCGGGACTAGCGGGAGGCTAGAGCAGTACTTC. The full variable domain, rest sourced from reference TRBV28 and TRBJ2-7, is DVKVTQSSRYLVKRTGEKVFLECVQDMDHENMFWYRQDPGLGLRLIYFSYDVKMKEKGDIPEGYSVSREKKERFSLILESASTNQTSMYLCASSLPGTSGRLEQYFGPGTRLTVT.